Below, 9 T cell receptor beta chains from the same sample are listed, as sequenced in a study of T cell responses to AZD1222 COVID-19 vaccine. The repertoire was sequenced with immunoSEQ multiplex PCR; TCRdb's copy has only in-frame clones and lacks some. Of roughly 200,000 clones listed, approximately 94% are singletons. The material was peripheral blood, obtained on day 0 of MenACWY control vaccination. The receptors shown here come from an adult in good health.

The chain has TRBV9 and TRBJ2-4, with unresolved D. This CDR3 is 16 amino acids long. The V end lost 3 bases, the J end lost 4 bases, and 17 bases lay between the germline ends. Per germline, CDR1 SGDLS and CDR2 YYNGEE. The CDR3 bases are TGTGCCAGCAGCGGCGAACGGCTCTTGGCTAAAAACATTCAGTACTTC. This translates into CASSGERLLAKNIQYF.

The chain uses TRBV6-5 and TRBJ1-1; D gene ambiguous. The germline gives CDR1 MNHEY, CDR2 SVGAGI. Between the trimmed V and J ends, which lost 4 bases and 1 base, there was a span of 10 bases. The CDR3 length is 14 residues. As DNA, the CDR3 is TGTGCCAGCAGTTGGGGTTTGGAGAACACTGAAGCTTTCTTT. Its protein product is CASSWGLENTEAFF.

V usage is TRBV24-1 and J usage is TRBJ2-3, with D tentatively TRBD2 (5 bases). The V end lost 9 bases, the J end lost 0 bases, and 15 bases lay between the germline ends. The CDR3 spans 15 residues. Germline V gene data show CDR1 as KGHDR and CDR2 as SFDVKD. The CDR3 nucleotides read TGTGCCACCGGTGGTTCGAGCGGAAGCACAGATACGCAGTATTTT. Amino acid sequence: CATGGSSGSTDTQYF.

The chain is built from TRBV29-1 and TRBJ1-2; 7 bases are a match to TRBD1. CDR1 and CDR2 from the germline V gene are SQVTM and ANQGSEA. The CDR3 consists of 15 residues. Losses at the gene ends were 6 bases for V and 0 bases for J; bases not matched to a gene: 10. CDR3 sequence reads: CSVISGTATNYGYTF. The CDR3 DNA reads TGCAGCGTAATATCCGGGACAGCGACTAACTATGGCTACACCTTC.

The chain has TRBV2 and TRBJ1-2; 8 positions agree with TRBD1. The CDR3 has 14 amino acids. The V gene's germline CDR1 is SNHLY and CDR2 FYNNEI. Trimming took 4 bases from V and 6 from J; bases not matched to a gene: 7. In DNA form, the CDR3 reads TGTGCCAGCAGTGCGGGGACAGGTGGAAATGGCTACACCTTC. Its protein product is CASSAGTGGNGYTF.

The V and J genes are TRBV5-4 and TRBJ2-7, with TRBD1 as a possible D gene (6 bases). CDR1 and CDR2 from the germline V gene are SGHNT and YYREEE (reference sequence). This CDR3 has 14 amino acids. V was clipped by 2 bases and J by 0 bases, with 9 bases between them. The CDR3: CASSFWDTSYEQYF. CDR3 sequence (DNA): TGTGCCAGCAGCTTCTGGGACACCTCCTACGAGCAGTACTTC.

The V and J genes are TRBV12-2 and TRBJ2-3; the table's D call TRBD2 went unverified against the DNA. TRBV12-2 is described as a pseudogene. The CDR3 runs to 15 residues. The CDR3 nucleotides read TGTGCAAGTCGCCCCGGGACTAGCGGGGGCCATACGCAGTATTTT. This translates into CASRPGTSGGHTQYF.

Turning to this clone: Other DNA sequences in this specimen translate into the identical CDR3. This chain links TRBV18 with TRBJ1-5, with D possibly being TRBD1 (5 bases). CDR3 length: 15 residues. Germline V gene data show CDR1 as KGHSH and CDR2 as LQKENI. V lost 4 bases and J lost 2, with 12 bases in between. CDR3 coding DNA: TGTGCCAGCTCACGAGGGGTTGAGGGCAATCAGCCCCAGCATTTT. Encoded protein: CASSRGVEGNQPQHF.

The V gene is TRBV2, the J gene TRBJ2-3; TRBD2 aligns across 11 bases. Germline CDR1 SNHLY, CDR2 FYNNEI. The CDR3 is 16 amino acids. The junction had 6 bases not matched to a gene; V was cut back by 6 bases and J by 1 base. CDR3 sequence (DNA): TGTGCCAGCAGCCTAGCGGGGGGTGGCGGCACAGATACGCAGTATTTT. Residues: CASSLAGGGGTDTQYF.